A single sample gave rise to the 30 T cell receptor beta chains below, sequenced in a study of metastatic and nonmetastatic thyroid tumors (dated by TCRdb to about 2020). Library preparation used PCR. Sequencing relied on an Illumina HiSeq 4000. Using fastp at Q25 and MiXCR, TCRdb reprocessed the public reads and kept productive beta chains. In all, the sample holds about 40,000 clones, and 15% to 20% of those were seen once. Roughly 15% of the sample rests with the top ten. None of the patients had been given any treatment before thyroid surgery. The sequenced material came from tumor tissue. The receptor set was obtained from a female donor with papillary thyroid cancer or a benign thyroid nodule (not recorded which). Some clones in this sample may be carry-over from other donors' samples.

For this clone: The junction departs from germline at one end; a sequencing error may be responsible. The chain links TRBV7-2 to TRBJ2-7; D gene uncertain. Germline lookup yields CDR1 SGHTA and CDR2 FQGNSA. CDR3 length: 13 residues. This CDR3 is CASSLSSSHEQYF. The CDR3 bases are TGTGCCAGCAGCTTAAGCTCCTCCCACGAGCAGTACTTC.

This clone was counted ten times or more. The sample carries other DNA sequences with the same CDR3. The chain employs TRBV20-1 and TRBJ2-2; TRBD2 agrees at 7 bases. Germline V lookup: CDR1 DFQATT, CDR2 SNEGSKA (reference sequence). V lost 0 bases to trimming and J lost 0 bases; unmatched junction nucleotides: 4. The CDR3 extends over 16 amino acids. The CDR3 sequence: CSARDGAGANTGELFF. Written as DNA, the CDR3 is TGCAGTGCTAGAGATGGGGCGGGGGCGAACACCGGGGAGCTGTTTTTT.

This clone was seen a handful of times. A single base separates this from a much larger clone, so it may be a read error. The chain links TRBV12-3 or TRBV12-4 to TRBJ2-2; D gene uncertain. V was clipped by 2 bases and J by 4 bases, with 5 bases between them. The CDR3 length is 13 residues. The CDR3 bases are TGTGCCAGCAGTTTAAGGAGCACCGGGGAGCTGTTTTTT. This gives the protein CASSLRSTGELFF.

The chain uses TRBV11-1 and TRBJ2-7, with D perhaps TRBD2 (5 bases). V shed 4 bases and J shed 3 bases, with 7 bases lying between them. CDR3 length: 12 residues. The V gene's germline CDR1 is SGHAT and CDR2 FQDESV (reference sequence). The CDR3 loop reads CASSSRDYEQYF. The CDR3 coding sequence is TGTGCCAGCAGCTCCCGGGACTACGAGCAGTACTTC.

The chain recombines TRBV28 with TRBJ1-5, with D possibly matching TRBD1 (5 bases). V lost 1 base, J lost 8 bases, and 12 bases lay in between. Germline loops: CDR1 MDHEN, CDR2 SYDVKM. The CDR3 is made up of 14 amino acids. The CDR3 DNA reads as TGTGCCAGCAGTTTATCCCTCAGGGATAAGCCCCAGCATTTT. It translates to CASSLSLRDKPQHF. The full variable domain, completed using reference TRBV28 and TRBJ1-5, is DVKVTQSSRYLVKRTGEKVFLECVQDMDHENMFWYRQDPGLGLRLIYFSYDVKMKEKGDIPEGYSVSREKKERFSLILESASTNQTSMYLCASSLSLRDKPQHFGDGTRLSIL.

This clone was counted a few times. The chain employs TRBV27 and TRBJ2-1; D gene unclear. This CDR3 has 14 residues. Germline-derived CDR1 and CDR2 are MNHEY and SMNVEV (reference sequence). With 4 bases removed from V and 6 bases from J, the gap between germline ends came to 13 bases. CDR3 region: CASSSGTTSNEQFF. CDR3 sequence (DNA): TGTGCCAGCAGTTCCGGAACAACTTCCAATGAGCAGTTCTTC.

On this clone itself: A much larger clone differs from this one at a single base, so this may be a read error. The rearrangement uses TRBV6-1 and TRBJ2-3; D not certain. Germline CDR1 is MNHNS and CDR2 is SASEGT. The V gene lost 8 bases and the J gene lost 3 bases, with 12 bases spanning the gap. This CDR3 comprises 13 residues. For the CDR3, the DNA is TGTGCCAGCCTAAGCTGGGATACAGATACGCAGTATTTT. Translated: CASLSWDTDTQYF.

The J gene is TRBJ1-5, the V gene TRBV6-2 or TRBV6-3, with unresolved D. Trimming left V 8 bases short and J 3 bases short, with 17 bases between. This CDR3 spans 15 amino acids. Germline CDR1 reads MNHEY; CDR2 reads SVGEGT. In DNA form, the CDR3 reads TGTGCCAGCGGTCCGAGGCAAGGTATCAATCAGCCCCAGCATTTT. This sequence encodes CASGPRQGINQPQHF.

This clone occurred many times. The chain recombines TRBV7-2 with TRBJ2-5; D is unresolved. CDR1 and CDR2 (germline): SGHTA, FQGNSA. V was pared by 3 bases and J by 7 bases, with 12 bases between. The CDR3 is made up of 13 amino acids. The CDR3 coding sequence is TGTGCCAGCAGCTTCATGGTAGCTGGGACCCAGTACTTC. As protein: CASSFMVAGTQYF. Full variable domain (remainder filled in from reference TRBV7-2 and TRBJ2-5): GAGVSQSPSNKVTEKGKDVELRCDPISGHTALYWYRQSLGQGLEFLIYFQGNSAPDKSGLPSDRFSAERTGGSVSTLTIQRTQQEDSAVYLCASSFMVAGTQYFGPGTRLLVL.

V is TRBV11-1 and J is TRBJ1-2, with TRBD1 matching 8 bases. Per germline, CDR1 SGHAT and CDR2 FQDESV (reference sequence). V lost 5 bases and J lost 5; bases outside the gene matches: 13. This CDR3 is built from 16 residues. The CDR3 DNA is TGTGCCAGCAGCCAATTGACAGGGGTCAAGGGATATGGCTACACCTTC. Its translation is CASSQLTGVKGYGYTF.

This clone was observed a few times. Compared with germline, one end of the junction differs, possibly owing to a read error. The chain uses TRBV6-1 and TRBJ1-2; possibly TRBD1 for D (5 bases). This CDR3 has 15 residues. Germline V gives CDR1 MNHNS, CDR2 SASEGT. CDR3 sequence: CASSEALQGTYVYTF. The CDR3, as DNA: TGTGCCAGCAGTGAAGCTCTTCAGGGAACCTATGTCTACACCTTC.

Remarks on this clone: A much larger clone lies one base from this, so it may be a read error. V and J are TRBV9 and TRBJ1-2; unclear D gene. This CDR3 has 13 residues. Germline lookup yields CDR1 SGDLS and CDR2 YYNGEE. V was cut by 0 bases and J by 7 bases, with 10 bases left in between. The chain's CDR3 is CASSVGQVGGYTF. The CDR3 region has the DNA TGTGCCAGCAGCGTAGGGCAGGTCGGTGGCTACACCTTC.

This clone appeared many times. This chain links TRBV6-1 with TRBJ1-4; 8 bases are shared with TRBD1. Trimming removed 5 bases from V and 6 bases from J; junction bases left unmatched: 5. The CDR3 covers 14 residues. Germline V gene sequence: CDR1 MNHNS, CDR2 SASEGT. CDR3 residues: CASSRQGRDEKLFF. The DNA for the CDR3 is TGTGCCAGCAGTAGACAGGGGCGGGATGAAAAACTGTTTTTT.

This clone was seen repeatedly, ten times or more. The rearrangement uses TRBV27 and TRBJ2-1, with 8 bases that match TRBD1. V trimming: 3 bases; J trimming: 2 bases; junction bases outside the gene matches: 3. This CDR3 contains 15 residues. Germline-derived CDR1 and CDR2 are MNHEY and SMNVEV (reference sequence). The CDR3 DNA reads as TGTGCCAGCAGTTTTTCACAGGGGGCCTACAATGAGCAGTTCTTC. It encodes CASSFSQGAYNEQFF.

In its sample, this clone was seen many times. The identical CDR3 is also encoded by other nucleotide sequences in the sample. The chain has TRBV20-1 and TRBJ2-5, with 13 bases that match TRBD2. CDR1 is DFQATT and CDR2 is SNEGSKA in the germline V gene (reference sequence). V lost 1 base, J lost 5 bases, and 7 bases stayed unmatched. This CDR3 region has 16 residues. CDR3: CSARATSGRSGETQYF. The DNA of the CDR3 is TGCAGTGCTAGAGCGACTAGCGGGAGGTCGGGGGAGACCCAGTACTTC.

This clone has a handful of counts. Possible read error: a much larger clone is one base away. This specimen includes other DNA sequences encoding the same CDR3. CDR3 loop: CAIREPGQGNTEAFF. The CDR3 bases are TGTGCCATCAGAGAACCTGGACAGGGGAACACTGAAGCTTTCTTT. The V and J genes are TRBV10-3 and TRBJ1-1; 8 bases align to TRBD1. This CDR3 region has 15 residues. Germline CDR1 reads ENHRY; CDR2 reads SYGVKD. The V and J ends lost 6 bases and 1 base, in that order; junction bases with no gene match: 7.

The chain links TRBV7-8 to TRBJ2-7; 7 nucleotides match TRBD2. Germline CDR1 is SGHVS and CDR2 is FQNEAQ. Trimming at V came to 3 bases and at J to 1 base, leaving 0 bases not matched to a gene. CDR3 length equals 13 residues. CDR3 DNA: TGTGCCAGCAGCTTCGGGGGGTCCTACGAGCAGTACTTC. The encoded protein is CASSFGGSYEQYF.

Worth noting for this clone: A read error may be the cause here, since a much bigger clone is one base away. The genes are TRBV29-1 and TRBJ2-1; no reliable D call. Germline V gene lookup returns CDR1 SQVTM and CDR2 ANQGSEA. The CDR3 sequence is 13 residues long. CDR3 residues: CIHRRSSYNEQFF. DNA for the CDR3: TGCATCCACCGGCGTAGCTCCTACAATGAGCAGTTCTTC.

With respect to this clone: A much larger clone lies one base from this, so it may be a read error. This sequence joins TRBV5-8 and TRBJ2-7; 13 bases agree with TRBD2. Germline V gene lookup returns CDR1 SGHTS and CDR2 YDEGEE. The CDR3 has 16 residues. In nucleotides, the CDR3 is TGTGCCAGCAGCTTGGAAGGACTAGCGGGGGAATACGGGCAGTACTTC. This encodes CASSLEGLAGEYGQYF.

The genes are TRBV19 and TRBJ2-1; 7 bases line up with TRBD2. The CDR3 is 17 amino acids. The V and J ends lost 3 bases and 1 base, in that order; junction bases with no gene match: 9. The germline V gene encodes CDR1 LNHDA and CDR2 SQIVND (reference sequence). CDR3 DNA sequence: TGTGCCAGTAGTATTGAGGGAGGGCCGAGGTCCTACAATGAGCAGTTCTTC. Protein sequence: CASSIEGGPRSYNEQFF. Filled out from reference TRBV19 and TRBJ2-1, the complete variable domain reads DGGITQSPKYLFRKEGQNVTLSCEQNLNHDAMYWYRQDPGQGLRLIYYSQIVNDFQKGDIAEGYSVSREKKESFPLTVTSAQKNPTAFYLCASSIEGGPRSYNEQFFGPGTRLTVL.

This clone appeared many times. The chain couples TRBV28 to TRBJ2-1; the D is unclear. The CDR3 sequence is 15 residues long. Germline CDR1 MDHEN, CDR2 SYDVKM. V lost 6 bases and J 0 bases, leaving 12 bases between the germline ends. The CDR3 is CASRSAGSSYNEQFF. The CDR3 DNA follows: TGTGCCAGCAGAAGCGCAGGTAGCTCCTACAATGAGCAGTTCTTC.

This clone was observed a handful of times. A single base separates this from a much larger clone, so it may be a read error. The chain has TRBV12-3 or TRBV12-4 and TRBJ2-1, with D uncertain. The V gene lost 5 bases and the J gene lost 5 bases, with 22 bases spanning the gap. The CDR3 has 17 residues. CDR3 nucleotides: TGTGCCAGCAGTGCCCTGAGACCCCTCGTGAGCCACAATGAGCAGTTCTTC. As protein: CASSALRPLVSHNEQFF.

This clone was counted many times. The chain uses TRBV5-1 and TRBJ2-7; 12 nucleotides align to TRBD2. The CDR3 has 14 amino acids. V shed 7 bases and J 4 bases; nucleotides not matched to a gene: 6. The germline V gene encodes CDR1 SGHRS and CDR2 YFSETQ. The CDR3 here is CASARLAGVYEQYF. The CDR3 DNA is TGCGCCAGCGCGCGACTAGCGGGAGTTTACGAGCAGTACTTC. The complete variable domain, with remaining parts taken from reference TRBV5-1 and TRBJ2-7, reads KAGVTQTPRYLIKTRGQQVTLSCSPISGHRSVSWYQQTPGQGLQFLFEYFSETQRNKGNFPGRFSGRQFSNSRSEMNVSTLELGDSALYLCASARLAGVYEQYFGPGTRLTVT.

This clone has at least ten counts. The V call is TRBV11-2, the J call TRBJ1-5, with 10 nucleotides matching TRBD1. This CDR3 comprises 15 residues. Germline V lookup: CDR1 SGHAT, CDR2 FQNNGV. The V and J ends lost 1 base and 3 bases, in that order; junction bases with no gene match: 0. CDR3 nucleotide sequence: TGTGCCAGCAGCTTAGGACAGGGGGCCAATCAGCCCCAGCATTTT. Translating it yields CASSLGQGANQPQHF.

In this sample, this clone turned up a few times. One junction end disagrees with the germline gene, perhaps due to a read error. The V call is TRBV28, the J call TRBJ2-1, with 9 nucleotides matching TRBD2. The CDR3 covers 13 residues. The germline gives CDR1 MDHEN, CDR2 SYDVKM. CDR3 sequence (DNA): TGTGCCAGCGGTAGGACTAGCGTCAATGAGCAGTTATTC. Protein product: CASGRTSVNEQLF.

This clone was seen repeatedly, ten times or more. The V and J genes are TRBV5-6 and TRBJ2-5, with a weak D call TRBD2 (6 bases). Germline CDR1 reads SGHDT; CDR2 reads YYEEEE. CDR3 size: 15 residues. Deletions cut 3 bases from V and 5 bases from J, with 17 bases between. The chain's CDR3 is CASSSLAATGETQYF. The CDR3 nucleotides read TGTGCCAGCAGCTCCTTAGCGGCCACGGGGGAGACCCAGTACTTC.

Many counts were recorded for this clone. V is TRBV14 and J is TRBJ2-7, with a tentative D call TRBD1 (8 bases). This CDR3 is 18 amino acids long. The V end was cut by 4 bases, the J end by 2 bases, with 24 bases between. Germline values: CDR1 SGHDN, CDR2 FVKESK. In DNA form, the CDR3 reads TGTGCCAGCAGCCCCTGGACAGGGCCGGGGGGACCAACCTACGAGCAGTACTTC. This sequence encodes CASSPWTGPGGPTYEQYF.

Worth noting for this clone: Germline and junction disagree at one end, which may indicate a read error. The chain carries TRBV24-1 and TRBJ2-1; TRBD1 agrees at 9 bases. Germline V lookup: CDR1 KGHDR, CDR2 SFDVKD. This CDR3 spans 16 amino acids. This CDR3 is CATSDLPGTGYNGQFF. As DNA, the CDR3 is TGCGCCACCAGTGATTTGCCCGGGACAGGGTACAATGGGCAGTTCTTC.

This clone was seen ten or more times. This chain uses TRBV2 with TRBJ2-1, with 14 bases matching TRBD2. Germline values: CDR1 SNHLY, CDR2 FYNNEI. V dropped 6 bases and J dropped 7; count of bases not matched to a gene: 2. The CDR3 totals 14 residues. CDR3 bases: TGTGCCAGCAGGGGGACTAGCGGGAGAAATGAGCAGTTCTTC. Its protein is CASRGTSGRNEQFF.

This clone came up many times. The V gene is TRBV24-1, the J gene TRBJ2-5; 11 bases are shared with TRBD1. The ends lost 3 bases at V and 4 bases at J; junction bases unmatched: 9. Germline CDR1 is KGHDR and CDR2 is SFDVKD. This CDR3 is built from 17 residues. This CDR3 reads CATSDPGQGGVLETQYF. CDR3 nucleotides: TGTGCCACCAGTGATCCGGGACAGGGGGGTGTTTTAGAGACCCAGTACTTC.